This passage covers 21 T cell receptor beta chains from one sample sequenced in a study of shared clonotypes between healthy human individuals. Sequencing used immunoSEQ multiplex PCR; TCRdb keeps in-frame clones, though not all of them. The table has more than 2 million clones, about 94% seen once. The specimen sequenced was naive CD4+ T cells sorted from blood. The subset was: CD45RA+ positively selected. These TCRs come from a man between 18 and 35 years old in good health.

Of note for this clone: Other DNA sequences in the same sample also yield this CDR3. The chain employs TRBV19 and TRBJ1-5, with 7 nucleotides matching TRBD1. Trimming took 4 bases from V and 5 from J; bases not matched to a gene: 2. The CDR3 is 13 amino acids. The germline V gene has CDR1 LNHDA and CDR2 SQIVND (reference sequence). The CDR3 loop is CASSRDRDQPQHF. CDR3 in DNA: TGTGCCAGTAGTAGAGACAGGGATCAGCCCCAGCATTTT.

As regards this clone: This specimen includes other DNA sequences encoding the same CDR3. The V call is TRBV6-5, the J call TRBJ1-3, with D uncertain. The CDR3 runs 16 residues. CDR1 and CDR2 from the germline V gene are MNHEY and SVGAGI. V was cut by 0 bases and J by 0 bases, with 9 bases left in between. CDR3 region: CASSYSGLSSGNTIYF. The DNA for the CDR3 is TGTGCCAGCAGTTACTCCGGGTTGAGCTCTGGAAACACCATATATTTT.

V usage is TRBV27 and J usage is TRBJ1-1; D is perhaps TRBD1 (6 bases). The CDR3 length is 14 residues. Between the trimmed V and J ends, which lost 4 bases and 3 bases, there was a span of 12 bases. Germline CDR1 is MNHEY and CDR2 is SMNVEV (reference sequence). The CDR3 reads CASSSGAPYTEAFF. The CDR3 DNA reads TGTGCCAGCAGTTCAGGGGCCCCATACACTGAAGCTTTCTTT.

The CDR3 loop is CASSISRQVAYEQYF. For the CDR3, the DNA is TGCGCCAGCAGCATCTCACGACAGGTAGCCTACGAGCAGTACTTC. The gene calls are TRBV5-1 and TRBJ2-7; weak D call: TRBD1 (6 bases). CDR1 and CDR2 from the germline V gene are SGHRS and YFSETQ. The ends were cut back, 4 bases at V and 2 bases at J, with 16 bases in the middle. The CDR3 runs to 15 residues. The entire variable domain, with the rest obtained from reference TRBV5-1 and TRBJ2-7, is as follows: KAGVTQTPRYLIKTRGQQVTLSCSPISGHRSVSWYQQTPGQGLQFLFEYFSETQRNKGNFPGRFSGRQFSNSRSEMNVSTLELGDSALYLCASSISRQVAYEQYFGPGTRLTVT.

The CDR3 DNA is TGTGCCAGCTCCCCAAGCGGGGGGGCTGGACAGACCCAGTACTTC. It translates to CASSPSGGAGQTQYF. The rearrangement links TRBV11-2 to TRBJ2-5, with 10 bases fitting TRBD2. The CDR3 loop spans 15 amino acids. V shed 8 bases and J 6 bases; nucleotides not matched to a gene: 12. Germline CDR1 is SGHAT and CDR2 is FQNNGV.

The rearrangement joins TRBV18 to TRBJ2-7; 7 positions agree with TRBD1. The germline V gene encodes CDR1 KGHSH and CDR2 LQKENI. With V trimmed by 4 bases and J by 0 bases, 3 bases remained unmatched. This CDR3 spans 14 amino acids. The CDR3 is CASSRTGASYEQYF. CDR3 coding DNA: TGTGCCAGCTCACGCACAGGGGCCTCCTACGAGCAGTACTTC.

This clone was observed once. Other DNA sequences in the sample encode the same CDR3. The rearrangement joins TRBV20-1 to TRBJ2-3; perhaps TRBD2 as D (6 bases). V gave up 1 base and J gave up 8 bases, with 7 bases separating them. The CDR3 is 11 residues long. Germline CDR1 DFQATT, CDR2 SNEGSKA (reference sequence). The CDR3, as DNA: TGCAGTGCTAGAGTGGGGGGTACGCAGTATTTT. Its translation is CSARVGGTQYF.

This clone was counted once. The chain carries TRBV6-5 and TRBJ2-5; 7 bases agree with TRBD1. CDR3 length: 15 amino acids. With V trimmed by 6 bases and J by 5 bases, 12 bases remained unmatched. Germline V CDR1 and CDR2: MNHEY, SVGAGI. This CDR3 reads CASSRDRVGGETQYF. DNA of the CDR3: TGTGCCAGCAGCCGTGACAGGGTCGGTGGGGAGACCCAGTACTTC.

The chain joins TRBV5-1 to TRBJ1-6, with TRBD1 matching over 8 bases. Trimming took 4 bases from V and 7 from J; bases not matched to a gene: 7. Per germline, CDR1 SGHRS and CDR2 YFSETQ. There are 15 residues in the CDR3. CDR3 in DNA: TGCGCCAGCAGCCGCGAGGCAGGGGGCAATTCACCCCTCCACTTT. Translated: CASSREAGGNSPLHF.

This chain joins TRBV28 and TRBJ1-2; maybe TRBD1 (6 bases). The CDR3 is made up of 17 amino acids. CDR1 is MDHEN, CDR2 SYDVKM, per germline. V was shortened by 1 base and J by 4 bases, with 19 bases between the two germline ends. The CDR3 DNA sequence: TGTGCCAGCAGTTTATCTCTGGGGCAGGGGACGAGCTATGGCTACACCTTC. This encodes CASSLSLGQGTSYGYTF.

The rearrangement links TRBV19 to TRBJ2-7, with TRBD1 matching 7 bases. V lost 5 bases to trimming and J lost 0 bases; unmatched junction nucleotides: 10. Germline V gene sequence: CDR1 LNHDA, CDR2 SQIVND (reference sequence). The CDR3 is 16 amino acids. The CDR3 region has the DNA TGTGCCAGTAGTGTCTCCTCAGGGGGAAGCTCCTACGAGCAGTACTTC. This gives the protein CASSVSSGGSSYEQYF.

V is TRBV30 and J is TRBJ2-1; 16 bases are shared with TRBD2. The germline V gene has CDR1 GTSNPN and CDR2 SVGIG (reference sequence). CDR3 length equals 16 residues. The V segment lost 4 bases and the J segment 7 bases; nucleotides outside the gene matches: 7. Here the CDR3 DNA reads TGTGCCTGGACCGCGGGACTAGCGGGAGGGCCGAATGAGCAGTTCTTC. This gives the protein CAWTAGLAGGPNEQFF.

CDR3 bases: TGTGCCAGCAGCCCGACAGGTCCTCCCACTGAAGCTTTCTTT. It specifies CASSPTGPPTEAFF. The genes are TRBV7-2 and TRBJ1-1; maybe TRBD1 (6 bases). Trimming removed 5 bases from V and 4 bases from J, with 14 bases in between. Germline V gene lookup returns CDR1 SGHTA and CDR2 FQGNSA. The length of the CDR3 is 14 residues. The full variable domain, in which reference TRBV7-2 and TRBJ1-1 provide the parts outside the CDR3, is GAGVSQSPSNKVTEKGKDVELRCDPISGHTALYWYRQSLGQGLEFLIYFQGNSAPDKSGLPSDRFSAERTGGSVSTLTIQRTQQEDSAVYLCASSPTGPPTEAFFGQGTRLTVV.

Points on this clone: The junction departs from the called germline gene at one end, perhaps through a read error. The CDR3 sequence is CASTLGLAGRTDEQFF. The CDR3, as DNA: TGTGCCAGCACTTTAGGACTAGCGGGCCGTACGGATGAGCAGTTCTTC. The chain links TRBV27 to TRBJ2-1, with TRBD2 matching 11 bases. The CDR3 extends over 16 amino acids. The germline gives CDR1 MNHEY, CDR2 SMNVEV (reference sequence).

As regards this clone: Other nucleotide sequences from this sample produce the same CDR3. The chain uses TRBV10-3 and TRBJ1-4; TRBD1 is a possible D gene (6 bases). The germline gives CDR1 ENHRY, CDR2 SYGVKD. V lost 5 bases to trimming and J lost 8 bases, with 12 bases between them. The CDR3 sequence is 13 residues long. The CDR3 protein is CAISPGVGEKLFF. The CDR3 nucleotides are TGTGCCATCAGTCCAGGGGTAGGCGAAAAACTGTTTTTT.

The J gene is TRBJ1-1, the V gene TRBV7-9; 7 bases match TRBD1. CDR1 is SEHNR and CDR2 is FQNEAQ in the germline V gene (reference sequence). The CDR3 is 15 amino acids. V lost 4 bases and J lost 5; bases outside the gene matches: 10. The CDR3 spells CASSSEPGGMTEAFF. DNA for the CDR3: TGTGCCAGCAGCTCCGAACCAGGGGGGATGACTGAAGCTTTCTTT.

The chain recombines TRBV9 with TRBJ2-1; 7 positions match TRBD2. The ends lost 0 bases at V and 2 bases at J; junction bases unmatched: 8. In germline, CDR1 is SGDLS, CDR2 YYNGEE. The CDR3 length is 17 residues. CDR3 in DNA: TGTGCCAGCAGCGTAGGGGCTAGCGGAGACCCCTACAATGAGCAGTTCTTC. It yields the protein CASSVGASGDPYNEQFF.

V and J are TRBV19 and TRBJ1-2; no clear D gene. Trimming stripped 8 bases from V and 4 bases from J, with 5 bases between. This CDR3 is 10 amino acids long. Germline CDR1 reads LNHDA; CDR2 reads SQIVND (reference sequence). In nucleotides, the CDR3 is TGTGCCAGTCCCCCCTATGGCTACACCTTC. Translation: CASPPYGYTF.

This chain connects TRBV6-1 to TRBJ2-3, with no clear D. V shed 7 bases and J shed 4 bases, with 9 bases lying between them. CDR1 and CDR2 from the germline V gene are MNHNS and SASEGT. The CDR3 totals 12 residues. CDR3 nucleotides: TGTGCCAGCACCAGTCAACCAGATACGCAGTATTTT. It codes for CASTSQPDTQYF.

V gene TRBV19 combines with J gene TRBJ2-1, with 10 bases aligning to TRBD2. Germline CDR1 LNHDA, CDR2 SQIVND (reference sequence). The CDR3 has 15 amino acids. After removal of 9 bases from V and 6 bases from J, the junction contained 11 bases not matched to a gene. DNA for the CDR3: TGTGCCAGCACGAATGGGCTAGCGGGAGTCAATGAGCAGTTCTTC. As protein: CASTNGLAGVNEQFF.

The V call is TRBV30, the J call TRBJ2-1; D possibly corresponds to TRBD2 (6 bases). Trimming took off 1 base at V and 5 bases at J, with 9 bases between the two ends. Germline assignment: CDR1 GTSNPN and CDR2 SVGIG (reference sequence). This CDR3 has 13 amino acids. The CDR3 sequence: CAWSELANNEQFF. The CDR3 DNA follows: TGTGCCTGGAGTGAGCTAGCGAACAATGAGCAGTTCTTC.